The next 24 T cell receptor beta chains were all read from a single sample in a study of CD8 T cells in ankylosing spondylitis. TCRdb re-called the 5' RACE reads with MiXCR, one entry per CDR3 protein. The data hold 200,000 to 300,000 distinct CDR3 sequences, with roughly a tenth observed a single time. The sample comprised blood, either unsorted or a sorted T cell fraction (not recorded which). All receptors come from a male donor with ankylosing spondylitis or in good health (not recorded which).

This clonotype was observed many times. This chain links TRBV20-1 with TRBJ2-1, with D maybe TRBD2 (5 bases). With 6 bases removed from V and 8 bases from J, the gap between germline ends came to 20 bases. The germline V gene encodes CDR1 DFQATT and CDR2 SNEGSKA (reference sequence). The length of the CDR3 is 14 residues. CDR3 coding DNA: TGCAGTGCCCTAAGCGGCGTCGGCGCGGATGAGCAGTTCTTC. Protein: CSALSGVGADEQFF.

This clonotype showed up many times. The rearrangement joins TRBV20-1 to TRBJ1-5; a possible D gene is TRBD1 (6 bases). This CDR3 comprises 14 residues. In germline, CDR1 is DFQATT, CDR2 SNEGSKA (reference sequence). The V and J ends lost 6 bases and 1 base respectively, with 13 bases between them. The CDR3 protein is CSALRGYSNQPQHF. As DNA, the CDR3 is TGCAGTGCGCTTAGGGGGTACAGCAATCAGCCCCAGCATTTT.

The sample holds many counts of this clonotype. This chain joins TRBV12-3 or TRBV12-4 and TRBJ2-7; D may be TRBD2 (6 bases). The CDR3 loop spans 15 amino acids. With 1 base removed from V and 4 bases from J, the gap between germline ends came to 14 bases. CDR3 DNA: TGTGCCAGCAGTTTAGGGGGAGGAATCTCTTACGAGCAGTACTTC. Translated: CASSLGGGISYEQYF.

Ten or more counts support this clonotype. This chain connects TRBV21-1 to TRBJ2-1; the table names TRBD2, a call not compared with the DNA. TRBV21-1 is noted as a pseudogene. The CDR3 runs to 11 residues. This CDR3 is CASSPRDSQLF. The CDR3 DNA reads TGTGCCAGCAGCCCCCGGGACTCCCAACTCTTC.

This clonotype occurred a few times. The rearrangement joins TRBV7-9 to TRBJ2-7; D is uncertain. CDR1 and CDR2 from the germline V gene are SEHNR and FQNEAQ (reference sequence). There are 14 residues in the CDR3. V lost 4 bases and J 2 bases, leaving 12 bases between the germline ends. The CDR3 DNA follows: TGTGCCAGCAGCTCCCCCTCGGACGCCTACGAGCAGTACTTC. Translation gives CASSSPSDAYEQYF.

In its sample, this clonotype was seen many times. CDR3 in amino acids: CAWGPRTGFADTQYF. The CDR3 region has the DNA TGTGCCTGGGGGCCTAGGACAGGTTTTGCAGATACGCAGTATTTT. The chain has TRBV30 and TRBJ2-3; 7 nucleotides match TRBD1. Germline loops: CDR1 GTSNPN, CDR2 SVGIG (reference sequence). This CDR3 spans 15 amino acids. The V segment lost 5 bases and the J segment 4 bases; nucleotides outside the gene matches: 12.

This clonotype was observed at least ten times. V and J are TRBV27 and TRBJ2-5, with D possibly being TRBD1 or TRBD2 (6 bases each). The V end lost 8 bases, the J end lost 1 base, and 17 bases lay between the germline ends. In germline, CDR1 is MNHEY, CDR2 SMNVEV (reference sequence). This CDR3 comprises 15 residues. The CDR3 region has the DNA TGTGCCAGCTCCTATGGGGGGCGGTTCCAAGAGACCCAGTACTTC. Translated: CASSYGGRFQETQYF.

The chain employs TRBV7-2 and TRBJ2-7; weak D call: TRBD2 (6 bases). The V and J ends lost 5 bases and 6 bases respectively, with 17 bases between them. This CDR3 is built from 14 residues. Germline CDR1 SGHTA, CDR2 FQGNSA. The CDR3 loop is CASSAGPSALEQYF. The CDR3 DNA is TGTGCCAGCAGCGCCGGTCCTAGCGCGCTCGAGCAGTACTTC.

This clonotype was detected many times. The chain is built from TRBV5-1 and TRBJ2-1; TRBD2 might be the D (7 bases). The CDR3 is 13 residues long. Trimming removed 1 base from V and 8 bases from J, with 10 bases in between. Per the germline V gene, CDR1 is SGHRS and CDR2 is YFSETQ. Here the CDR3 DNA reads TGCGCCAGCAGCTTGCCCGGGGGGCATGAGCAGTTCTTC. Encoded protein: CASSLPGGHEQFF.

This clonotype occurred many times. The chain carries TRBV4-2 and TRBJ1-2, with D hard to call. The CDR3 is 16 residues long. CDR1 LGHNA and CDR2 YNFKEQ come from the germline V gene. V lost 4 bases and J lost 4, with 19 bases in between. CDR3 bases: TGTGCCAGCAGCCGACAATCGCGGGCCGCCGCCTATGGCTACACCTTC. This gives the protein CASSRQSRAAAYGYTF.

Many counts were recorded for this clonotype. The rearrangement uses TRBV12-3 or TRBV12-4 and TRBJ1-5, with unresolved D. Between the trimmed V and J ends, which lost 5 bases and 2 bases, there was a span of 13 bases. The CDR3 consists of 15 residues. The CDR3 protein is CASSTEGIGNQPQHF. CDR3 sequence (DNA): TGTGCCAGCAGTACAGAGGGAATTGGCAATCAGCCCCAGCATTTT.

This clonotype has ten or more counts. The J gene is TRBJ2-3, the V gene TRBV6-5, with 9 nucleotides matching TRBD2. Germline V CDR1 and CDR2: MNHEY, SVGAGI. V shed 2 bases and J 5 bases; nucleotides not matched to a gene: 2. CDR3 size: 14 residues. The CDR3, as DNA: TGTGCCAGCAGTTACCGCGGGGGGGGAGATACGCAGTATTTT. Translation: CASSYRGGGDTQYF.

This clonotype came up a few times. CDR3 in DNA: TGTGCCAGCAGCTTTCGAAGTTATGGCTACACCTTC. It translates to CASSFRSYGYTF. The V and J genes are TRBV7-2 and TRBJ1-2; unclear D gene. This CDR3 has 12 amino acids. Deletions cut 3 bases from V and 5 bases from J, with 7 bases between. Germline V gene sequence: CDR1 SGHTA, CDR2 FQGNSA.

The DNA of the CDR3 is TGTGCCAGCAGCTCCAGGACTAGCGGGAGGGACAATGAGCAGTTCTTC. It specifies CASSSRTSGRDNEQFF. The chain is built from TRBV12-3 or TRBV12-4 and TRBJ2-1; 15 bases align to TRBD2. With V trimmed by 6 bases and J by 5 bases, 5 bases remained unmatched. The CDR3 is made up of 16 amino acids.

J is TRBJ2-5 and V is TRBV7-9; weak D call: TRBD2 (5 bases). Germline assignment: CDR1 SEHNR and CDR2 FQNEAQ (reference sequence). The CDR3 has 14 amino acids. V lost 4 bases and J 5 bases, leaving 14 bases between the germline ends. CDR3 DNA: TGTGCCAGCAGCTACCTAGGAGGATCGGAGACCCAGTACTTC. It translates to CASSYLGGSETQYF.

This clonotype was seen only a few times. This sequence joins TRBV11-2 and TRBJ2-3; 8 nucleotides align to TRBD2. The germline CDR1 and CDR2 sequences are SGHAT and FQNNGV. The CDR3 covers 17 residues. V was clipped by 5 bases and J by 0 bases; unmatched bases: 10. The CDR3 DNA sequence: TGTGCCAGCAGCCCAGATCTAGCGGGCCCTAGCACAGATACGCAGTATTTT. Protein sequence: CASSPDLAGPSTDTQYF.

This clonotype was seen repeatedly, ten times or more. This sequence joins TRBV12-3 or TRBV12-4 and TRBJ2-5, with TRBD1 matching 9 bases. Unmatched junction bases numbered 6, after V lost 6 bases and J lost 4 bases. The CDR3 loop spans 14 amino acids. For the CDR3, the DNA is TGTGCCAGCAGGACCGGGACAGGGTCAGAGACCCAGTACTTC. Translating it yields CASRTGTGSETQYF.

The CDR3 spells CASSLGVITDTQYF. The CDR3 coding sequence is TGTGCCAGCTCCCTTGGTGTGATCACAGATACGCAGTATTTT. J is TRBJ2-3 and V is TRBV2; D remains unclear. Germline loops: CDR1 SNHLY, CDR2 FYNNEI. The CDR3 spans 14 residues. The germline V and J ends were trimmed by 8 bases and 2 bases, with 14 bases remaining between them.

At least ten counts were recorded for this clonotype. The V gene is TRBV20-1, the J gene TRBJ2-2; no clear D. The CDR3 has 15 amino acids. Germline CDR1 DFQATT, CDR2 SNEGSKA (reference sequence). Trimming left V 2 bases short and J 0 bases short, with 10 bases between. The CDR3 sequence is CSARTPGPNTGELFF. For the CDR3, the DNA is TGCAGTGCTAGAACTCCGGGCCCGAACACCGGGGAGCTGTTTTTT.

This clonotype was found many times. DNA of the CDR3: TGCGCCAGCAGCCACGTTACAGATACGCAGTATTTT. Its translation is CASSHVTDTQYF. The rearrangement uses TRBV5-1 and TRBJ2-3; no clear D. CDR3 size: 12 residues. Germline lookup yields CDR1 SGHRS and CDR2 YFSETQ. V lost 4 bases, J lost 3 bases, and 6 bases lay in between.

In this sample, this clonotype turned up a few times. The chain is built from TRBV12-3 or TRBV12-4 and TRBJ1-1, with TRBD1 as a possible D gene (5 bases). This CDR3 comprises 14 residues. The germline V and J ends were trimmed by 3 bases and 4 bases, with 12 bases remaining between them. In nucleotides, the CDR3 is TGTGCCAGCAGTTTCTCGACAGCCGTCACTGAAGCTTTCTTT. Its translation is CASSFSTAVTEAFF.

This clonotype showed up just a few times. The chain employs TRBV12-3 or TRBV12-4 and TRBJ1-1, with D possibly TRBD1 on 6 matching bases. V lost 10 bases, J lost 4 bases, and 16 bases lay in between. This CDR3 is built from 13 residues. This chain's CDR3 is CATKQGLGTEAFF. CDR3 nucleotide sequence: TGTGCCACAAAACAGGGACTGGGCACTGAAGCTTTCTTT.

Concerning this clonotype itself: This sequence may be a read error, since a much larger clone differs from it by one base. The chain recombines TRBV29-1 with TRBJ2-7; D perhaps matches TRBD2 (6 bases). The V gene's germline CDR1 is SQVTM and CDR2 ANQGSEA. This CDR3 contains 13 residues. CDR3 amino acids: CSVEGRWGDEQYF. CDR3 DNA: TGCAGCGTCGAAGGACGGTGGGGGGACGAGCAGTACTTC.

V gene TRBV2 combines with J gene TRBJ2-1, with 7 bases aligning to TRBD2. The CDR3 loop spans 14 amino acids. With 4 bases clipped from V and 7 bases from J, the junction kept 7 bases outside the gene matches. Looked up from germline, CDR1 is SNHLY and CDR2 is FYNNEI. CDR3 DNA: TGTGCCAGCAGTGTAGAGGCTAGCGGAAATGAGCAGTTCTTC. This translates into CASSVEASGNEQFF.